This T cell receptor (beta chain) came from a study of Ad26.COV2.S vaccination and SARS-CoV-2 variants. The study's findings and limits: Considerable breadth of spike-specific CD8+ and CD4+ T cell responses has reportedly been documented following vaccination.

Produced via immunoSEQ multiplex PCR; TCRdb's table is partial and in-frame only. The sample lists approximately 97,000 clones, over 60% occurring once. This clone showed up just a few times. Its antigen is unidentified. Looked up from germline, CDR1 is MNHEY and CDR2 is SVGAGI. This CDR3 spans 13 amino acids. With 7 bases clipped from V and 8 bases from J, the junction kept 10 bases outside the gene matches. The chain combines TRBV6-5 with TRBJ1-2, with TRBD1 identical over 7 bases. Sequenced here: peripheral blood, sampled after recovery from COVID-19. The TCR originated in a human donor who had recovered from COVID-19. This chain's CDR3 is CASTLDRAGGYTF. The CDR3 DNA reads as TGTGCCAGCACTCTCGACAGGGCAGGAGGCTACACCTTC.